Sequencing of this T cell receptor beta chain was carried out in a study of T-cell memory formation after mild COVID-19. MiXCR, run by TCRdb on the 5' RACE reads, gives a single entry per CDR3 protein. The sample shows about 400,000 distinct CDR3 sequences, more than 20% of them seen only once. The clonotype comes from an adult woman who had mild COVID-19 (a few samples of this study predate the infection). Cell type and time point are not known. The specimen sequenced was PBMCs or a T cell subset sorted from them (not recorded which).

The CDR3 is CASNREGPQYF. DNA for the CDR3: TGTGCCAGCAATAGGGAGGGCCCTCAGTATTTT. The genes are TRBV6-6 and TRBJ2-3; 7 positions match TRBD2. The CDR3 loop spans 11 amino acids. Germline V gene data show CDR1 as MNHNY and CDR2 as SVGAGI (reference sequence). The V gene end was trimmed by 7 bases and the J gene end by 12 bases; junction bases not matched to a gene: 7.